The 11 T cell receptor beta chains listed next were all sequenced from one sample in a study of HIV-infected patients and healthy controls. No cell fractionation was done, so the repertoire covers all unsorted peripheral blood T cells. Around 0.5 ug RNA was reverse transcribed with alpha and beta constant-region primers. Separate chain-specific third strand synthesis with multiplexing indices produced the alpha and beta libraries. Via MiXCR, TCRdb re-called the 5' RACE reads, giving one row per CDR3 protein. This sample has 15,000 to 19,000 distinct CDR3 sequences; 6% to 9% occur once, and the top ten carry 8% to 9.5%. The sequencing input was blood. The receptors here all came from an adult in good health.

This clonotype occurred many times. This sequence joins TRBV6-5 and TRBJ2-7; no reliable D call. This CDR3 is 15 amino acids long. Germline V lookup: CDR1 MNHEY, CDR2 SVGAGI. Trimming took off 2 bases at V and 4 bases at J, with 15 bases between the two ends. This CDR3 reads CASSYRIGKMYEQYF. The CDR3 DNA follows: TGTGCCAGCAGTTACAGAATAGGGAAAATGTACGAGCAGTACTTC.

V gene TRBV20-1 combines with J gene TRBJ2-5, with D possibly being TRBD2 (5 bases). This CDR3 comprises 12 residues. CDR1 and CDR2 from the germline V gene are DFQATT and SNEGSKA (reference sequence). With 2 bases removed from V and 5 bases from J, the gap between germline ends came to 9 bases. The CDR3 DNA is TGCAGTGCTAGACTAGCTCAGGAGACCCAGTACTTC. Translated: CSARLAQETQYF.

This clonotype was seen ten or more times. J is TRBJ2-5 and V is TRBV4-2, with D perhaps matching TRBD1 or TRBD2 (5 bases each). Germline CDR1 LGHNA, CDR2 YNFKEQ. The CDR3 runs to 17 residues. The germline V and J ends were trimmed by 4 bases and 2 bases, with 20 bases remaining between them. CDR3 sequence (DNA): TGTGCCAGCAGCCCAGGGTGGGCGGCCAGCGGACAAGAGACCCAGTACTTC. This sequence encodes CASSPGWAASGQETQYF.

Sample share makes this clonotype medium-sized. This rearrangement joins TRBV2 to TRBJ2-5, with 8 bases lining up with TRBD1. There are 15 residues in the CDR3. Germline CDR1 and CDR2: SNHLY and FYNNEI. J lost 5 bases, V lost 7 bases, and 12 bases had no gene match. The DNA of the CDR3 is TGTGCCAGCACTAAGGACAGGGCCCAGAGGGAGACCCAGTACTTC. Its protein is CASTKDRAQRETQYF.

This clonotype is termed medium-sized. The chain recombines TRBV7-2 with TRBJ2-1; 8 bases match TRBD2. CDR1 is SGHTA and CDR2 is FQGNSA in the germline V gene. This CDR3 region has 17 residues. With V trimmed by 3 bases and J by 7 bases, 14 bases remained unmatched. The CDR3: CASSFTIIRGGGNEQFF. CDR3 in DNA: TGTGCCAGCAGCTTCACGATCATACGGGGGGGAGGGAATGAGCAGTTCTTC.

This clonotype is medium-sized by share. This chain joins TRBV28 and TRBJ2-1; no clear D gene. Germline CDR1 and CDR2: MDHEN and SYDVKM. This CDR3 has 14 residues. Trimming removed 5 bases at V and 3 bases at J, with 11 bases between. The DNA for the CDR3 is TGTGCCAGCAGTGGATCTGATTACTACAATGAGCAGTTCTTC. This gives the protein CASSGSDYYNEQFF.

There are many counts of this clonotype. This sequence joins TRBV20-1 and TRBJ2-1; 9 positions match TRBD2. CDR1 DFQATT and CDR2 SNEGSKA come from the germline V gene (reference sequence). CDR3 length: 14 amino acids. V was pared by 3 bases and J by 0 bases, with 0 bases of the junction left unmatched. The CDR3 coding sequence is TGCAGTGCTAGTAGCGGGAGCTCCTACAATGAGCAGTTCTTC. This sequence encodes CSASSGSSYNEQFF.

This clonotype was counted only a few times. The V call is TRBV20-1, the J call TRBJ1-5; D is undetermined. The germline V and J ends were trimmed by 3 bases and 5 bases, with 11 bases remaining between them. The CDR3 has 13 residues. Germline-derived CDR1 and CDR2 are DFQATT and SNEGSKA (reference sequence). CDR3 region: CSASRVSHQPQHF. In DNA form, the CDR3 reads TGCAGTGCTAGTAGGGTCAGTCATCAGCCCCAGCATTTT.

This rearrangement joins TRBV27 to TRBJ2-3; 7 bases align to TRBD1. V shed 5 bases, J shed 4 bases, and the junction held 9 bases outside the gene matches. This CDR3 is built from 15 residues. Germline assignment: CDR1 MNHEY and CDR2 SMNVEV (reference sequence). CDR3 nucleotide sequence: TGTGCCAGCAGTCCCCAACAGGGGTTAGCAGATACGCAGTATTTT. This gives the protein CASSPQQGLADTQYF.

This clonotype was counted ten times or more. This chain connects TRBV12-3 or TRBV12-4 to TRBJ1-5, with 8 bases fitting TRBD1. V lost 5 bases to trimming and J lost 6 bases; unmatched junction nucleotides: 9. The CDR3 has 15 residues. The CDR3 is CASSLTTGGSQPQHF. CDR3 coding DNA: TGTGCCAGCAGTCTCACCACAGGGGGATCTCAGCCCCAGCATTTT.

Written as DNA, the CDR3 is TGCGCCAGCAGCTTGGACGTCGGCAGGGAAACCGCTAACTATGGCTACACCTTC. Translation gives CASSLDVGRETANYGYTF. The genes are TRBV5-1 and TRBJ1-2, with D possibly being TRBD1 (5 bases). CDR1 is SGHRS, CDR2 YFSETQ, per germline. Trimming took off 0 bases at V and 0 bases at J, with 18 bases between the two ends. The CDR3 sequence is 18 residues long.